This is a list of T cell receptor beta chains from one sample in a study of blood T cell repertoires in COVID-19. Generated by immunoSEQ multiplex PCR, the TCRdb table keeps only in-frame clones and is missing some. The sample has about 110,000 clones, approximately 88% seen once. Sample: peripheral blood. Receptors were obtained from a human donor in a cohort sampled during active COVID-19. Each CDR3 is given with its conserved first and last residue. Each record gives: D gene, J gene, clone size, V gene, CDR3 protein. The D gene is left open where the match is weak. Size values are once, few and many counts, or a class for expanded clones, and some rows have none.

NA	TRBJ1-3	NA	TRBV28	CASSSLPGNTIYF
NA	TRBJ2-5	once	TRBV28	CASSAGRLKTQYF
TRBD1	TRBJ2-3	NA	TRBV5-1	CASSRMGQGLADTQYF
TRBD1	TRBJ2-5	NA	TRBV27	CASSLSRTGKETQYF
TRBD1	TRBJ1-6	NA	TRBV4-1	CASSQDPGQGNSPLHF
TRBD1	TRBJ2-1	NA	TRBV4-1	CASSQAQGAQWEQFF
NA	TRBJ2-1	NA	TRBV5-1	CASSSGTLSNEQFF
NA	TRBJ1-6	NA	TRBV19	CASSILGAGNSPLHF
NA	TRBJ1-4	NA	TRBV10-1	CASSPDRNEKLFF
TRBD2	TRBJ2-1	NA	TRBV4-1	CASGGVAGGGEQFF
TRBD1	TRBJ1-1	few	TRBV6-6	CASSVGTGGARTEAFF
TRBD2	TRBJ2-3	NA	TRBV18	CASSPRTGGQDTQYF
NA	TRBJ2-7	NA	TRBV7-9	CASSLGAGVDEQYF
NA	TRBJ2-4	NA	TRBV5-6	CASSTGLAIQYF
NA	TRBJ2-5	NA	TRBV7-9	CASSASLEETQYF
NA	TRBJ1-5	NA	TRBV28	CASSVRGGGNQPQHF
NA	TRBJ1-6	NA	TRBV18	CASSLRDTHNSPLHF
NA	TRBJ1-1	NA	TRBV7-9	CASSFVTGWGLEAFF
TRBD1	TRBJ2-3	NA	TRBV11-2	CASRFLTGPTDTQYF
TRBD2	TRBJ2-7	NA	TRBV27	CASRLAGGPLGEQYF
NA	TRBJ2-1	NA	TRBV28	CASTYSTFPFSYNEQFF
NA	TRBJ2-4	NA	TRBV7-9	CASSPGQFGAKNIQYF
NA	TRBJ2-3	NA	TRBV5-1	CASSLARPGPDTQYF
NA	TRBJ1-3	NA	TRBV6-1	CASSEQGRAGNTIYF
TRBD2	TRBJ2-7	NA	TRBV29-1	CSVEILGREGAYEQYF
TRBD1	TRBJ2-1	NA	TRBV18	CASSPGDRVSNEQFF
TRBD1	TRBJ1-1	NA	TRBV6-5	CASRGATGGGTEAFF
TRBD1	TRBJ2-7	NA	TRBV2	CASSFRSTGDPYEQYF
NA	TRBJ2-5	NA	TRBV3-1/TRBV3-2	CASSQNLGEETQYF
TRBD2	TRBJ2-1	NA	TRBV28	CASSLPSSGGNNEQFF
TRBD1	TRBJ1-2	NA	TRBV16	CASSQGQGMSGYTF
NA	TRBJ1-1	NA	TRBV24-1	CATSDLIGQNTEAFF
NA	TRBJ2-7	NA	TRBV6-5	CASSYSPGNYEQYF
NA	TRBJ1-3	NA	TRBV19	CASSSLLGNTIYF
NA	TRBJ1-1	few	TRBV5-6	CASSLAYGNTEAFF
NA	TRBJ1-2	NA	TRBV6-5	CASRQGQYGYTF
TRBD1	TRBJ1-4	NA	TRBV28	CASSSGQTNEKLFF
NA	TRBJ1-4	NA	TRBV7-9	CASSTHREGREKLFF
NA	TRBJ2-1	NA	TRBV10-3	CAISEGANEQFF
TRBD2	TRBJ2-7	once	TRBV19	CASSPHSGPATYEQYF
TRBD1	TRBJ1-3	NA	TRBV6-5	CASRGTVTGNTIYF
TRBD2	TRBJ2-7	medium-sized	TRBV11-2	CASSRRGAYEQYF
TRBD1	TRBJ1-2	NA	TRBV7-6	CASSPDRDREDREYGYTF
NA	TRBJ2-2	NA	TRBV5-5	CASSPEGNTGELFF
NA	TRBJ2-7	NA	TRBV18	CASSVSGSTYEQYF
NA	TRBJ2-7	NA	TRBV14	CASSQDWLYEQYF
NA	TRBJ1-4	NA	TRBV7-9	CASSGGANEKLFF
TRBD1	TRBJ2-5	NA	TRBV7-9	CASRKDRAATQYF
NA	TRBJ2-7	NA	TRBV9	CASSVEAVGRGEQYF
TRBD1	TRBJ1-3	NA	TRBV7-3	CASSLTGGGDTIYF
NA	TRBJ2-7	NA	TRBV18	CASSPSLEVAYEQYF
NA	TRBJ2-3	NA	TRBV2	CASNGQITDTQYF
NA	TRBJ1-6	NA	TRBV27	CASSFQGFNSPLHF
TRBD2	TRBJ2-7	NA	TRBV4-2	CASSPGRAYEQYF
NA	TRBJ2-2	few	TRBV7-9	CASSLRRTNTGELFF